This record looks at one TCR beta chain sequence and its context. Its antigen is as yet unknown. The record originates from a study of shared clonotypes between healthy human individuals. Study observations and caveats: Incompleteness in sorted-subset sequencing, despite large depth, was shown by rarefaction. Generation probabilities were higher for clonotypes shared across all four sorted-subset donors than for unshared ones. When naive CD4 clonotypes were compared across several donors, 4% to 5.5% were shared. Generally, estimated richness proved larger in naive subsets than it did in memory subsets.

Terminally differentiated effector memory CD45RA+ cells were excluded from the naive CD8 cells, which were CD45RO-negative and positively selected for CCR7. TCRdb's copy holds only in-frame clones and misses some; the assay was immunoSEQ multiplex PCR. The sample contains roughly 590,000 clones, about 95% of which appear only once. V was cut by 0 bases and J by 4 bases, with 9 bases left in between. The CDR3 has 15 residues. Germline values: CDR1 KGHSH, CDR2 LQKENI. This chain connects TRBV18 to TRBJ1-4, with unresolved D. The material sequenced was naive CD8+ T cells sorted from blood. The sequence was obtained from a woman aged 30 to 39 in good health. This CDR3 is CASSPPLEDNEKLFF. The CDR3 bases are TGTGCCAGCTCACCACCCTTGGAAGATAATGAAAAACTGTTTTTT.